This TCR beta chain is drawn from a study of cytomegalovirus exposure and HLA in healthy donors. Findings and caveats of the study: Donors belonging to an Asian-associated ancestry cluster reportedly showed fewer N-insertions in productive TCRs than the 666-donor mean, according to what a later analysis found.

As concerns this clone: Its antigen is as yet unknown.

PCR used 60 Vbeta primers and 13 Jbeta primers. Method: immunoSEQ multiplex PCR; TCRdb's copy keeps in-frame clones and lacks some. The sample features 90,000 to 130,000 clones, with 3.7% in its top ten. This CDR3 has 16 amino acids. CDR1 and CDR2 (germline): SGDLS, YYNGEE. Losses at the gene ends were 0 bases for V and 7 bases for J; bases not matched to a gene: 12. The source is a man under 40 in good health and CMV-seronegative. The sample was PBMCs. This chain links TRBV9 with TRBJ2-5; 7 bases align to TRBD2. The CDR3 DNA sequence: TGTGCCAGCAGCGTAGATCCTAGCGGTGTTCCGCGGACCCAGTACTTC. This encodes CASSVDPSGVPRTQYF. Drawing the rest from reference TRBV9 and TRBJ2-5, the complete variable domain is DSGVTQTPKHLITATGQRVTLRCSPRSGDLSVYWYQQSLDQGLQFLIQYYNGEERAKGNILERFSAQQFPDLHSELNLSSLELGDSALYFCASSVDPSGVPRTQYFGPGTRLLVL.